This T cell receptor beta chain was captured by sequencing in a study of blood T cell repertoires in COVID-19 (dated by TCRdb to 2018 to 2020). Broadly, across the study: Samples covering the acute and convalescent phases of COVID-19 were provided by collaborators in the United States, Italy and Spain. The prospective study material was composed of cDNA or gDNA derived from T cells, B-cell-depleted T cells, or PBMCs. Subjects who had been exposed to COVID-19, were actively infected with it, or had recovered from it provided the deeply sampled blood TCRbeta repertoires that made up the dataset. The repertoires were made available in a free public database intended to serve as a resource for research on the immune response to SARS-CoV-2. Samples came from the ongoing ImmuneRACE study (first 160 participants) plus 1,254 subjects from 6 global collaborators. The sample metadata nearly always contained a de-identified subject ID, COVID-19 status, age in years and sex. HLA class I and class II types, where available, came from metadata supplied by the sample provider rather than from assay-based typing. The paper as a whole reports these results and caveats: The amount of clinical and demographic metadata varied by source and participant and was provided uncurated.

TCRbeta CDR3 regions were amplified from genomic DNA by means of the immunoSEQ Assay, a bias-controlled multiplex PCR. In the paper's pipeline: Within the assay, amplification of reference gene primers was used to estimate how many nucleated cells each sample contained. To quantify the absolute abundance of each unique TCRbeta CDR3 rearrangement, sequence reads were collapsed and filtered. For each sample, productive Simpson clonality was calculated as the square root of Simpson's diversity index over productive rearrangements. The source is immuneACCESS, and TCRdb retained only in-frame sequences with V and J called. Part of the clones is not carried over; for the studies checked, unresolved V genes explain less than half of this, and the remainder is unexplained. The D gene and trimming were derived from the DNA, and the V and J assignments and clone size from that table. This sample gives approximately 200,000 clones in total; 70% to 85% of them show up just once. Together, the top ten hold approximately 1.8% of the sample.

Trimming at the junction amounts to 1 base on V and 2 bases on J, and the germline ends lie 9 bases apart. From the cysteine through the phenylalanine, the CDR3 covers 14 amino acids. Only the CDR3 region is kept as DNA, spanning 42 bases read in frame from base 1. CDR1 and CDR2 are read off the germline V gene as SGHTA and FQGNSA. In the prospective study, participants were roughly 18 to 100 years old, resided in 24 geographic areas of the United States, and were enrolled through a virtual design. Cohort assignment in the prospective study relied on participant-reported clinical history from a screening survey and a study questionnaire. ImmuneRACE Cohort 3 recovered participants were defined by two consecutive negative NP/OP PCR tests, healthcare professional clearance, or symptom resolution. Mobile phlebotomists in the prospective study collected whole blood, serum and a nasopharyngeal or oropharyngeal swab from every participant. Participants in the prospective study had the option to provide additional blood draws and questionnaires over a roughly 2-month period. Before DNA extraction, blood samples from the prospective study were shipped at room temperature or frozen.

With regard to this clone: Its cognate antigen has yet to be identified. Base qualities were left out, and no much larger clone turns up one base away.

This TCR was recovered from a man between 60 and 70 years old who had recovered from COVID-19. Sequencing used PBMCs or T cells enriched from blood (not recorded which). In this chain, TRBV7-2 is recombined with TRBJ2-7; the best D guess is TRBD1, with 6 bases matching. The CDR3 amino acid sequence is: CASSLGTDTYEQYF. Read as DNA, the sequence is TGTGCCAGCAGCTTAGGGACAGACACCTACGAGCAGTACTTC.